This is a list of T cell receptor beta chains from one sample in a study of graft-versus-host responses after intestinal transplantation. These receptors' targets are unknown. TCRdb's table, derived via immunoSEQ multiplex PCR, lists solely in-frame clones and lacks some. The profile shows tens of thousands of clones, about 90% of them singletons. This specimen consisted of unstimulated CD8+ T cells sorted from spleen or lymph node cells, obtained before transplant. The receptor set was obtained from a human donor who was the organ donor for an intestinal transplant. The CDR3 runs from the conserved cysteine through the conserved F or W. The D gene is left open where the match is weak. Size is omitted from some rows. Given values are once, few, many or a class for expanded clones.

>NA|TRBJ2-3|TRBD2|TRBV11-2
TGTGCCAGCAGCCCGAGGGAGACTAGCGGGGAAGGCACAGATACGCAGTATTTT
CASSPRETSGEGTDTQYF
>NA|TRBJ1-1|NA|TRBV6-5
TGTGCCAGCAGTTACTCTGGGCTCACTGAAGCTTTCTTT
CASSYSGLTEAFF
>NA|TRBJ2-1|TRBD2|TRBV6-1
TGTGCCAGCAGCCTCAGCGGGGGATCCTACAATGAGCAGTTCTTC
CASSLSGGSYNEQFF
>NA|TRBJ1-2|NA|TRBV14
TGTGCCAGCAGCCAAGCAGGAAACAGGGCCTTTTTAGCCAACTATGGCTACACCTTC
CASSQAGNRAFLANYGYTF
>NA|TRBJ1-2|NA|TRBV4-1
TGCGCCAGCAGCCAAGATCAGTTAAACTATGGCTACACCTTC
CASSQDQLNYGYTF
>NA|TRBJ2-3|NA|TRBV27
TGTGCCAGCAGTTTAGGGGGTCGGGGGACGCAGTATTTT
CASSLGGRGTQYF
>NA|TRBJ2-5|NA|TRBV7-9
TGTGCCAGCAGCTCGGGACTGCCGGAGACCCAGTACTTC
CASSSGLPETQYF
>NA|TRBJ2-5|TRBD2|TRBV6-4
TGTGCCAGCAGTGAACTAGCGGGCTCAGAGACCCAGTACTTC
CASSELAGSETQYF
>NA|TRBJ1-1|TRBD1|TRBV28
TGTGCCAGCAGCCCCGGGACAGGGAACACTGAAGCTTTCTTT
CASSPGTGNTEAFF
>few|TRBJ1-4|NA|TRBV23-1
TGCGCCAGCAGTCAATCCGGCAGGGCGGCTGAAAAACTGTTTTTT
CASSQSGRAAEKLFF
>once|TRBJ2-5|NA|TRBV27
TGTGCCAGCAGTTTACGGACAGAAGAGACCCAGTACTTC
CASSLRTEETQYF
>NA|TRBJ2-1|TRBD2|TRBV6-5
TGTGCCAGCAGACCACGGGGCCTATCGGGGGGGGAGCAGTTCTTC
CASRPRGLSGGEQFF
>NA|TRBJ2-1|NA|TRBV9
TGTGCCAGCAGCGAGGGCGGGGCGTCCTACAATGAGCAGTTCTTC
CASSEGGASYNEQFF
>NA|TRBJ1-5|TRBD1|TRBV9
TGTGCCAGCAGCGTTTCCGCAGGGGGCGGTCAGCCCCAGCATTTT
CASSVSAGGGQPQHF
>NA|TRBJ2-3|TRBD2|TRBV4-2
TGTGCCAGCAGCCAACACTCGTTGGCGGGGGAAAGCACAGATACGCAGTATTTT
CASSQHSLAGESTDTQYF
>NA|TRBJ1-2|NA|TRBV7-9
TGTGCCAGCATCAACCTAGAACAGGTTTCGATTGGCTACACCTTC
CASINLEQVSIGYTF
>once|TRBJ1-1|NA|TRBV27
TGTGCCAGCAGTTTACTTGGGGCGGCGAACACTGAAGCTTTCTTT
CASSLLGAANTEAFF
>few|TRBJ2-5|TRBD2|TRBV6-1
TGTGCCAGCAGTGAAGAAAGCGGGACTAGCGGCGGAGGGGAGACCCAGTACTTC
CASSEESGTSGGGETQYF
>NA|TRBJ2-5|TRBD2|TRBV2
TGTGCCAGCAGTAACCCGGGACTAGCGGGGGGGCCGCAGACCCAGTACTTC
CASSNPGLAGGPQTQYF
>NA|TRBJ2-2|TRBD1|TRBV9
TGTGCCAGCAGCGTAAACAGGGGTAATGCGAACACCGGGGAGCTGTTTTTT
CASSVNRGNANTGELFF
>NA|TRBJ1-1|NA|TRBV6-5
TGTGCCAGCAGTCCCGGTTTCGCTGAAGCTTTCTTT
CASSPGFAEAFF
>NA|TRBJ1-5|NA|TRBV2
TGTGCCAGCGAGACATCCCTAAGCAATCAGCCCCAGCATTTT
CASETSLSNQPQHF
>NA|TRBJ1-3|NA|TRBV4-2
TGTGCCAGCAGCCAAGATTTTGGCAGGGTAGATGACACCATATATTTT
CASSQDFGRVDDTIYF
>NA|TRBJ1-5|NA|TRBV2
TGTGCCAGCAGTGAACCGCTAAGGGGCATCGGCAATCAGCCCCAGCATTTT
CASSEPLRGIGNQPQHF
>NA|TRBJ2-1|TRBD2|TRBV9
TGTGCCAGCAGAGATCCTTCGGGGGGGCCAGATAATGAGCAGTTCTTC
CASRDPSGGPDNEQFF
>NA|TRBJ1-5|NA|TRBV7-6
TGTGCCAGCAGCTTAGTGGGGAGGCAGCCCCAGCATTTT
CASSLVGRQPQHF
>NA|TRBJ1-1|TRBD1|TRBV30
TGTGCCTGGAGTCATATCGGATCCAAGACAGGGGAGAACACTGAAGCTTTCTTT
CAWSHIGSKTGENTEAFF
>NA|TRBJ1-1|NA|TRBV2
TGTGCCAGCAGTGAAGCGCTCCTAAAAGCTTTCTTT
CASSEALLKAFF
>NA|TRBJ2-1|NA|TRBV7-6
TGTGCCAGCAGCTTAGCACGCCGGGACAATGAGCAGTTCTTC
CASSLARRDNEQFF